This TCR beta chain was profiled in a study of T-cell memory formation after mild COVID-19 (dated by TCRdb to the early 2020s). Notes on the research overall: TCR sequence clusters from the two donors were largely donor specific. Two young, previously healthy adult volunteers, one female and one male, were included in the cohort. T-cell clones expanding and contracting after mild COVID-19 in a couple of donors were tracked by longitudinal TCRalpha and TCRbeta repertoire sequencing. On the study overall, not on this receptor specifically: Only a couple of mild cases were covered in the study, and larger cohorts including severe cases with pre-infection samples were considered necessary. Clones that contracted from day 15 to 85 showed balanced CD4/CD8 phenotypes, whereas a second wave of clones that expanded from day 15 to 37 leaned towards CD4+. Contracting CD4+ clones turned up mainly in the CM and EM memory subsets, whereas EMRA was where CD8+ clones were enriched. SARS-CoV-2 specificity of the second-wave clones peaking on day 37 was not confirmed. The detection of some responding clones in pre-infection memory suggests that pre-existing cross-reactive memory T cells joined the SARS-CoV-2 response.

The sequencer listed for this sample is Illumina NovaSeq 6000. Using 5'RACE with constant-segment primers, TCRalpha and TCRbeta cDNA libraries were constructed, with sample barcodes and unique molecular identifiers added in the process. Trizol reagent was used to extract RNA from every sample. Libraries were amplified in two PCR steps, with a second sample barcode and Illumina TruSeq adapters added in the second step. Sequencing of libraries was performed on an Illumina NovaSeq with 2 x 150 bp paired-end reads. Per the authors' processing: Demultiplexing of reads and collapsing into UMI-guided consensus sequences were performed with migec v1.2.7. With mixcr v2.1.11, UMI consensuses were aligned to TRA and TRB V and J templates and assembled into clonotypes. A clonotype was counted as expanded or contracted only if both edgeR and NoisET called the change significant, with noise models trained on biological replicates. edgeR calls used a false discovery rate-adjusted p below 0.01 and a log2 fold-change threshold of 1. As an exploratory analysis of dynamics, PCA with hierarchical clustering was applied to max-normalized trajectories of the 1000 most abundant clonotypes. Separately sequenced CD4+ and CD8+ repertoires were used to assign the CD4 or CD8 phenotype of responding clones. The public sequencing data were trimmed at Q25 with fastp and processed into clonotypes with MiXCR by TCRdb, which kept only in-frame beta chains. CDR3 protein sequences are deduplicated, and each keeps its most common genes and DNA. These V and J calls derive from TCRdb rather than the authors' analysis. This sample comprises about 350,000 distinct CDR3 sequences, roughly an eighth of them detected only once. The top ten clonotypes cover around a fifth of the sample.

Ficoll-Paque density gradient centrifugation was the method used to isolate PBMCs. Concerning this clonotype: Its target antigen remains unknown. Base quality data are lacking; no much larger clone is found one base away.

CDR1 and CDR2 are read off the germline V gene as SGHVS and FQNEAQ. The CDR3 covers 16 residues, taking in both the cysteine and the phenylalanine. Only the CDR3 DNA stays, 48 bases, in frame from base 1. The junction shows trimming of 0 bases on V and 0 bases on J, plus 11 bases between the germline ends. This chain is built from TRBV7-8 and TRBJ2-5; too little of a D gene remains to name it. This sequence was found in a man aged 18 to 35 who had mild COVID-19 (a few samples of this study predate the infection). The sample titles of this study are shuffled in the database, so cell type and time point are left out; the donor was told from shared clones. Material for sequencing was PBMCs or a T cell subset sorted from them (not recorded which). The base sequence is TGTGCCAGCAGCTTAGCGCTAGGCCCGGACCAAGAGACCCAGTACTTC. Its translation reads: CASSLALGPDQETQYF.